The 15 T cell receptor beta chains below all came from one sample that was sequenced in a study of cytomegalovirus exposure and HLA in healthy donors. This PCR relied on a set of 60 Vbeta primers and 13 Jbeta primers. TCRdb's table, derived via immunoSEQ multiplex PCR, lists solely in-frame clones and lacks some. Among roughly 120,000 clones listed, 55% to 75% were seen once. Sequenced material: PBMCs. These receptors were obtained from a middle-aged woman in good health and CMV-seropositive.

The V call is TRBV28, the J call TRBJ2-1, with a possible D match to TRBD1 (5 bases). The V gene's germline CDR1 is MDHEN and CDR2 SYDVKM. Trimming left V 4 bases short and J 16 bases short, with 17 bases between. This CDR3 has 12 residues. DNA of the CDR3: TGTGCCAGCAGTTCCCCGACAGAGATAGTCTTCTTC. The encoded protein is CASSSPTEIVFF.

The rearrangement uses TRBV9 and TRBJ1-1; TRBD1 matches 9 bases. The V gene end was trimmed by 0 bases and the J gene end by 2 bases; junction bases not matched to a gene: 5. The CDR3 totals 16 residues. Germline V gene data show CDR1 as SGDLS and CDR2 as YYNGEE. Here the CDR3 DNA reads TGTGCCAGCAGCGTAGACGGGACAGGGACCAACACTGAAGCTTTCTTT. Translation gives CASSVDGTGTNTEAFF.

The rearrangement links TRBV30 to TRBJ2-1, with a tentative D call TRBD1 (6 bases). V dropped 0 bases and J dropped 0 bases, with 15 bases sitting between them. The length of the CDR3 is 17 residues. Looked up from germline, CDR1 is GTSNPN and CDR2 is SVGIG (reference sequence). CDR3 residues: CAWSVQGRSSSYNEQFF. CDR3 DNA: TGTGCCTGGAGTGTACAGGGCAGGTCAAGCTCCTACAATGAGCAGTTCTTC.

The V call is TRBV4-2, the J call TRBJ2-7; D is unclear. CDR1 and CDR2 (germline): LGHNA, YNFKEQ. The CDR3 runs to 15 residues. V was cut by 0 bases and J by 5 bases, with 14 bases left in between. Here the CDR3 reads CASSQDVSESNEQYF. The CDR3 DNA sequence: TGTGCCAGCAGCCAAGATGTAAGCGAGTCGAACGAGCAGTACTTC.

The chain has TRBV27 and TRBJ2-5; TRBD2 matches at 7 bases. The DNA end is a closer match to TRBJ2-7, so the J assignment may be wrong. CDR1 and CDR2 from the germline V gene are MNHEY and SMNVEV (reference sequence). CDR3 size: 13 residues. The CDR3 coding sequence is TGTGCCAGCAGTTTTGGGGGGGGCTACGAGCAGTACTTC. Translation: CASSFGGGYEQYF.

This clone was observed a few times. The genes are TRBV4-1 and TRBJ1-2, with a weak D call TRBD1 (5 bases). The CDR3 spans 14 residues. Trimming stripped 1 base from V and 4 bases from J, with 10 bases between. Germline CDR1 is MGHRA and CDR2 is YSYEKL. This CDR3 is CASSQVGGGYGYTF. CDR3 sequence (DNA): TGCGCCAGCAGCCAAGTCGGCGGGGGCTATGGCTACACCTTC.

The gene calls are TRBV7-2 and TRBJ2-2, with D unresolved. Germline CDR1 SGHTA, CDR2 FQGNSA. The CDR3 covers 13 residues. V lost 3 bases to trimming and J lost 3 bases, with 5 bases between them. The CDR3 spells CASSLQYTGELFF. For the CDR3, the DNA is TGTGCCAGCAGCTTGCAGTACACCGGGGAGCTGTTTTTT. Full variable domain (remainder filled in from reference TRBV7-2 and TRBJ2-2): GAGVSQSPSNKVTEKGKDVELRCDPISGHTALYWYRQSLGQGLEFLIYFQGNSAPDKSGLPSDRFSAERTGGSVSTLTIQRTQQEDSAVYLCASSLQYTGELFFGEGSRLTVL.

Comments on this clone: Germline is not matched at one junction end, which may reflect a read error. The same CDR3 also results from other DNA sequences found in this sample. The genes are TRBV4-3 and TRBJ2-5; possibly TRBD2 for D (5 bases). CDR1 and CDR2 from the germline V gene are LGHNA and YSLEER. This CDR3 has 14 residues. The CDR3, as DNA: TGCGCCAGCAGCCAAGAGATCGCGTGGGAGACCCAATACTTC. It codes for CASSQEIAWETQYF.

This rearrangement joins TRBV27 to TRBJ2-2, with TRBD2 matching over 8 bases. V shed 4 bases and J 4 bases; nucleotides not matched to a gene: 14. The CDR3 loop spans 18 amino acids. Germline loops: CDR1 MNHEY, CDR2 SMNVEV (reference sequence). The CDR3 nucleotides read TGTGCCAGCAGTTGGGCTGCCTCAGCGGGAGTTGTCACCGGGGAGCTGTTTTTT. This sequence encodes CASSWAASAGVVTGELFF.

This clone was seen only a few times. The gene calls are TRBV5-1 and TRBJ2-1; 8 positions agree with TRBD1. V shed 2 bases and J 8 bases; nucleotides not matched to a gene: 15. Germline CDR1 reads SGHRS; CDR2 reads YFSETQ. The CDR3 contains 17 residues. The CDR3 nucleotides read TGCGCCAGCAGCTTATGGACAGGGAAGGATTCTGGGGATGAGCAGTTCTTC. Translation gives CASSLWTGKDSGDEQFF.

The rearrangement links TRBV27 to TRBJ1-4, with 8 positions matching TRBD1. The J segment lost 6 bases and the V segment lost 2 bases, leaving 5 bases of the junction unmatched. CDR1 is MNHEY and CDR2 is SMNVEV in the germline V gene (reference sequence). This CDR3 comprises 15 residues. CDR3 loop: CASSLNRGFDEKLFF. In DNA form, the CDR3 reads TGTGCCAGCAGTTTAAACAGGGGGTTCGATGAAAAACTGTTTTTT.

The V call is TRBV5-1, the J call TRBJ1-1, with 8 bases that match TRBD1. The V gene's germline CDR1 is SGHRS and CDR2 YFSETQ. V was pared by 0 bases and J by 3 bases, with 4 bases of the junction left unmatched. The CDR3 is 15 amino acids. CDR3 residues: CASSLDGQGDTEAFF. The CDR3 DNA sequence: TGCGCCAGCAGCTTGGACGGACAGGGAGACACTGAAGCTTTCTTT.

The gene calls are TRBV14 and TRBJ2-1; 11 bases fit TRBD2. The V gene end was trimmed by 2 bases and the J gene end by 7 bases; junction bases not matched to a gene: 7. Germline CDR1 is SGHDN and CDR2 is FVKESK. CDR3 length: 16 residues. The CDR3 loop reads CASSQYGLAGGNEQFF. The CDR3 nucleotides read TGTGCCAGCAGCCAATACGGACTAGCGGGTGGGAATGAGCAGTTCTTC.

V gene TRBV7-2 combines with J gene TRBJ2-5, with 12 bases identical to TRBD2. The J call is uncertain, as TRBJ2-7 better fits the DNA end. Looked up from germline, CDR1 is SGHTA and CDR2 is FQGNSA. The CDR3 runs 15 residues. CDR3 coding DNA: TGTGCCAGCAGCTTAATTACTAGCGGGGGGAGCGAGCAGTACTTC. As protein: CASSLITSGGSEQYF.

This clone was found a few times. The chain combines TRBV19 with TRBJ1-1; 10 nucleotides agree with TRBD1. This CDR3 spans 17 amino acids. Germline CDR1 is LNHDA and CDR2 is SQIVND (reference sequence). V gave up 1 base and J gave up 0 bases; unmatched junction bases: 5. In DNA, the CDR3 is TGTGCCAGTAGTATAGGGACAGGGGGGTTGGTGAACACTGAAGCTTTCTTT. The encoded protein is CASSIGTGGLVNTEAFF.